This TCR beta chain was captured in a study of OX40 agonist ivuxolimab in advanced cancers. Study background: Patients received the agonistic anti-OX40 (CD134) antibody ivuxolimab.

The CDR3 is 17 amino acids. V lost 11 bases and J lost 6; bases outside the gene matches: 16. Germline V gene lookup returns CDR1 MRHNA and CDR2 SNTAGT. This clone appeared a few times. Its antigen is as yet unknown. TCRdb keeps only in-frame clones here, not all; method: immunoSEQ multiplex PCR. The sample holds under 85,000 clones, roughly 86% seen once. Findings and limits, study-wide: Both blood CD4+ and CD8+ T cells showed clonal growth by week 6 at 0.1 to 3.0 mg/kg. Relatively little clonal expansion, among the lowest observed, appeared in partial responders at 0.1-3.0 mg/kg. Low normalized clonal expansion also occurred in some nonresponding patients.

The rearrangement joins TRBV6-4 to TRBJ2-1; TRBD2 agrees at 13 bases. The receptor comes from an adult with an advanced solid tumor such as melanoma, head and neck, liver or kidney cancer. Sample: CD4+ or CD8+ T cells sorted from blood, taken in a trial of the OX40 agonist ivuxolimab. CDR3: CAWVGLAGAEFRNEQFF. The CDR3 coding sequence is TGTGCCTGGGTCGGACTAGCGGGGGCGGAATTTCGCAATGAGCAGTTCTTC.